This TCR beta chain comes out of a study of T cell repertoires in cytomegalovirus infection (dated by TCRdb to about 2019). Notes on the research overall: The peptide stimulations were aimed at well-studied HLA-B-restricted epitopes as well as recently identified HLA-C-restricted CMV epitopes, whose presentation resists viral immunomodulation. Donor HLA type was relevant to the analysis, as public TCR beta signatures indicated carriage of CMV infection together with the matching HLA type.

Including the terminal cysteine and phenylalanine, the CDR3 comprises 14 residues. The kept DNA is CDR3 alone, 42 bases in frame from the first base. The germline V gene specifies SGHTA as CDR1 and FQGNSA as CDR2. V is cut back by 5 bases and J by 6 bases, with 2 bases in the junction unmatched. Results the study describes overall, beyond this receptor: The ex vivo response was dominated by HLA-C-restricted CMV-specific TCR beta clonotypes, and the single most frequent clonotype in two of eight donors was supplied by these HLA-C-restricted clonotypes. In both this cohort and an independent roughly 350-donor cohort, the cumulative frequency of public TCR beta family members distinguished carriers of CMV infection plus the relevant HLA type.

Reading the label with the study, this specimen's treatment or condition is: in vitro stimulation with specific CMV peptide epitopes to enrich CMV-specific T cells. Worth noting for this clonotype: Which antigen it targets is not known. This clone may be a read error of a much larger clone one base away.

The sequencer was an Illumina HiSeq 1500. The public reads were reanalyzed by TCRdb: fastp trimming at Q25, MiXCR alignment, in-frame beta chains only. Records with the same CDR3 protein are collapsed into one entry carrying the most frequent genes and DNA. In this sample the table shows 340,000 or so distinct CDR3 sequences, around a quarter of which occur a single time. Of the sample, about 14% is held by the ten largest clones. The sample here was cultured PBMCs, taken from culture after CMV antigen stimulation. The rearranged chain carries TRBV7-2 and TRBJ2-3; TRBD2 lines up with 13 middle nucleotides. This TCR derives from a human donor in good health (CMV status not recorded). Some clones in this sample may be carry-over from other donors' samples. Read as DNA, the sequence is TGTGCCAGCAGCGTGGGACTAGCGGGGGATACGCAGTATTTT. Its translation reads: CASSVGLAGDTQYF. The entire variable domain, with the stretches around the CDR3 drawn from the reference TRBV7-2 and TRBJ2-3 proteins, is GAGVSQSPSNKVTEKGKDVELRCDPISGHTALYWYRQSLGQGLEFLIYFQGNSAPDKSGLPSDRFSAERTGGSVSTLTIQRTQQEDSAVYLCASSVGLAGDTQYFGPGTRLTVL.